The 25 T cell receptor beta chains below come from one sample, sequenced in a study of shared clonotypes between healthy human individuals. Only in-frame clones appear in the TCRdb table, and some are missing; sequencing was by immunoSEQ multiplex PCR. The sample carries about 2.1 million clones, 80% to 95% recorded once. As defined, naive CD8 cells were CD45RO-negative and positively selected for CCR7, with terminally differentiated effector memory CD45RA+ cells excluded. Input material: naive CD8+ T cells from PBMCs. These receptors came from a man aged 18 to 30 in good health. Some clones in this sample may be carry-over from other donors' samples.

This chain joins TRBV7-3 and TRBJ2-5; 7 positions agree with TRBD2. CDR3 size: 15 residues. CDR1 SGHTA and CDR2 FQGTGA come from the germline V gene. The ends lost 3 bases at V and 4 bases at J; junction bases unmatched: 8. The CDR3, as DNA: TGTGCCAGCAGCTTGGACGGGAGGCTCTCAGAGACCCAGTACTTC. Translated: CASSLDGRLSETQYF.

The gene calls are TRBV10-3 and TRBJ2-7, with TRBD1 matching over 8 bases. The CDR3 covers 17 residues. Germline V gene sequence: CDR1 ENHRY, CDR2 SYGVKD. V dropped 2 bases and J dropped 3; count of bases not matched to a gene: 12. DNA for the CDR3: TGTGCCATCAGTGAGCCGCGACAGGGGTTAATTTTCTACGAGCAGTACTTC. Translating it yields CAISEPRQGLIFYEQYF.

This clone was observed a handful of times. The chain is built from TRBV29-1 and TRBJ1-5; D is uncertain. The V end was cut by 5 bases, the J end by 4 bases, with 12 bases between. The CDR3 contains 13 residues. The V gene's germline CDR1 is SQVTM and CDR2 ANQGSEA. The CDR3 coding sequence is TGCAGCGTTCAATCCGCCCATAATCAGCCCCAGCATTTT. Its translation: CSVQSAHNQPQHF. Filled out from reference TRBV29-1 and TRBJ1-5, the complete variable domain reads SAVISQKPSRDICQRGTSLTIQCQVDSQVTMMFWYRQQPGQSLTLIATANQGSEATYESGFVIDKFPISRPNLTFSTLTVSNMSPEDSSIYLCSVQSAHNQPQHFGDGTRLSIL.

The V gene is TRBV27, the J gene TRBJ1-1, with TRBD1 as a possible D gene (6 bases). This CDR3 is built from 16 residues. Germline V lookup: CDR1 MNHEY, CDR2 SMNVEV (reference sequence). Trimming took 7 bases from V and 2 from J, leaving 20 bases between them. CDR3 loop: CASTSYLGGLNTEAFF. The DNA of the CDR3 is TGTGCCAGCACCTCCTACCTGGGGGGGCTTAACACTGAAGCTTTCTTT.

The chain is built from TRBV12-5 and TRBJ1-1; D gene ambiguous. The germline gives CDR1 LGHNT, CDR2 FRNRAP. V lost 1 base and J 1 base, leaving 10 bases between the germline ends. The CDR3 loop spans 15 amino acids. CDR3: CASGLADWRNTEAFF. CDR3 DNA sequence: TGTGCTAGTGGTTTGGCGGATTGGAGGAACACTGAAGCTTTCTTT.

The rearrangement uses TRBV5-4 and TRBJ2-5; no definite D call. The V end lost 4 bases, the J end lost 1 base, and 2 bases lay between the germline ends. Germline CDR1 and CDR2: SGHNT and YYREEE (reference sequence). The CDR3 sequence is 11 residues long. The CDR3 loop is CASSIQETQYF. Written as DNA, the CDR3 is TGTGCCAGCAGCATCCAAGAGACCCAGTACTTC.

The genes are TRBV29-1 and TRBJ2-7; TRBD1 matches at 12 bases. The CDR3 spans 17 residues. V shed 5 bases, J shed 5 bases, and the junction held 16 bases outside the gene matches. CDR1 is SQVTM and CDR2 is ANQGSEA in the germline V gene. The CDR3 coding sequence is TGCAGCGTTAAATTTTGGGGGACAGGGGGCCGTACGGACGAGCAGTACTTC. As protein: CSVKFWGTGGRTDEQYF.

The chain has TRBV2 and TRBJ2-5; TRBD1 is a possible D gene (5 bases). With 1 base removed from V and 2 bases from J, the gap between germline ends came to 20 bases. Germline lookup yields CDR1 SNHLY and CDR2 FYNNEI. This CDR3 is 18 amino acids long. The CDR3, as DNA: TGTGCCAGCAGTGAAGGGGCGACAGATGGAAAGATACAAGAGACCCAGTACTTC. Translation: CASSEGATDGKIQETQYF.

This chain uses TRBV11-2 with TRBJ2-1; 7 bases are a match to TRBD1. Losses at the gene ends were 5 bases for V and 2 bases for J; bases not matched to a gene: 9. The CDR3 has 16 residues. Germline CDR1 and CDR2: SGHAT and FQNNGV. This chain's CDR3 is CASSPLERGPYNEQFF. The CDR3 DNA reads TGTGCCAGCAGCCCCCTAGAGAGGGGGCCCTACAATGAGCAGTTCTTC.

The rearrangement uses TRBV5-1 and TRBJ2-5, with D possibly called TRBD1 or TRBD2 (5 bases each). This CDR3 has 15 residues. V was cut by 4 bases and J by 5 bases, with 18 bases left in between. Per germline, CDR1 SGHRS and CDR2 YFSETQ. The CDR3 region is CASSPFGASGETQYF. The CDR3 nucleotides are TGCGCCAGCAGCCCCTTCGGGGCCTCGGGGGAGACCCAGTACTTC.

This clone was recorded once. The chain is built from TRBV6-1 and TRBJ1-3, with unresolved D. The CDR3 is made up of 18 amino acids. CDR1 and CDR2 (germline): MNHNS, SASEGT. Trimming stripped 1 base from V and 1 base from J, with 17 bases between. CDR3 residues: CASSEDDLLVESGNTIYF. DNA of the CDR3: TGTGCCAGCAGTGAAGACGACCTGCTGGTTGAGTCTGGAAACACCATATATTTT.

This clone has more than one count but fewer than ten. This chain links TRBV6-5 with TRBJ1-5; no definite D call. The germline CDR1 and CDR2 sequences are MNHEY and SVGAGI. The CDR3 consists of 13 residues. The V gene lost 6 bases and the J gene lost 5 bases, with 11 bases spanning the gap. The CDR3 region is CASSPAGYQPQHF. DNA for the CDR3: TGTGCCAGCAGCCCCGCAGGATATCAGCCCCAGCATTTT.

The chain employs TRBV19 and TRBJ2-3; 8 bases match TRBD2. With V trimmed by 3 bases and J by 3 bases, 17 bases remained unmatched. Germline lookup yields CDR1 LNHDA and CDR2 SQIVND (reference sequence). The CDR3 runs to 19 residues. The CDR3 DNA reads TGTGCCAGTAGTATCCCCCCCCACGTTAGCGGGATTGCGACAGATACGCAGTATTTT. Encoded protein: CASSIPPHVSGIATDTQYF.

The chain combines TRBV7-9 with TRBJ2-5; D is perhaps TRBD2 (6 bases). The CDR3 consists of 13 residues. Trimming cost V 8 bases and J 5 bases, with 15 bases left between them. Germline V gene data show CDR1 as SEHNR and CDR2 as FQNEAQ (reference sequence). CDR3 in DNA: TGTGCCAGCCGGGACTCCACATTGGAGACCCAGTACTTC. Encoded protein: CASRDSTLETQYF.

This chain connects TRBV6-6 to TRBJ1-2; D remains ambiguous. This CDR3 region has 14 residues. The germline V and J ends were trimmed by 0 bases and 8 bases, with 13 bases remaining between them. Germline-derived CDR1 and CDR2 are MNHNY and SVGAGI (reference sequence). The CDR3: CASSYSDVGWGYTF. CDR3 DNA: TGTGCCAGCAGTTACTCGGACGTCGGATGGGGCTACACCTTC.

This sequence joins TRBV29-1 and TRBJ2-7; D assignment may be TRBD1 or TRBD2 (6 bases each). CDR3 size: 21 residues. Trimming cost V 4 bases and J 1 base, with 35 bases left between them. Per germline, CDR1 SQVTM and CDR2 ANQGSEA. CDR3 sequence reads: CSVGLWGARDGKVGGSYEQYF. DNA for the CDR3: TGCAGCGTTGGACTTTGGGGGGCTCGTGACGGGAAGGTAGGTGGGTCCTACGAGCAGTACTTC.

V is TRBV29-1 and J is TRBJ1-1; D is possibly TRBD1 (6 bases). The CDR3 has 10 amino acids. Trimming took off 5 bases at V and 7 bases at J, with 8 bases between the two ends. Germline CDR1 reads SQVTM; CDR2 reads ANQGSEA. In DNA form, the CDR3 reads TGCAGCGTTACACAGGGTGAAGCTTTCTTT. Amino acid sequence: CSVTQGEAFF.

CDR3 nucleotides: TGTGCCAGTAGTATCCGGGGACAGGTACCCTACGAGCAGTACTTC. It encodes CASSIRGQVPYEQYF. The chain couples TRBV19 to TRBJ2-7; 8 bases line up with TRBD1. This CDR3 spans 15 amino acids. Germline CDR1 and CDR2: LNHDA and SQIVND (reference sequence). V trimming: 3 bases; J trimming: 2 bases; junction bases outside the gene matches: 6.

The chain recombines TRBV7-6 with TRBJ1-2, with 8 nucleotides matching TRBD1. The germline V gene encodes CDR1 SGHVS and CDR2 FNYEAQ. The junction had 5 bases not matched to a gene; V was cut back by 4 bases and J by 7 bases. This CDR3 is built from 13 residues. The CDR3 reads CASSSPRGPGYTF. DNA of the CDR3: TGTGCCAGCAGCTCCCCCAGGGGGCCTGGCTACACCTTC.

The CDR3 region is CASSLESVPIYEQYF. In DNA form, the CDR3 reads TGCGCCAGCAGCTTGGAGTCAGTACCTATCTACGAGCAGTACTTC. The gene calls are TRBV5-1 and TRBJ2-7; D remains unclear. Trimming removed 0 bases from V and 3 bases from J, with 13 bases in between. CDR1 and CDR2 from the germline V gene are SGHRS and YFSETQ. The CDR3 spans 15 residues.

The gene calls are TRBV10-1 and TRBJ2-1; D gene ambiguous. Germline V lookup: CDR1 WNHNN, CDR2 SYGVQD (reference sequence). Trimming cost V 0 bases and J 6 bases, with 6 bases left between them. The CDR3 spans 13 residues. The CDR3 DNA sequence: TGCGCCAGCAGTGAGTCGGCAGTCAATGAGCAGTTCTTC. Translation gives CASSESAVNEQFF.

The CDR3 bases are TGTGCCAGCAATAATCTAGGGGGCAGCGCAGATACGCAGTATTTT. Protein sequence: CASNNLGGSADTQYF. This chain links TRBV27 with TRBJ2-3, with TRBD1 matching 7 bases. Trimming cost V 7 bases and J 4 bases; bases outside gene matches: 11. Germline CDR1 and CDR2: MNHEY and SMNVEV (reference sequence). CDR3 length equals 15 residues.

This clone was detected only a few times. The chain recombines TRBV19 with TRBJ2-5; D might be TRBD1 or TRBD2, each matching 7 bases. Per germline, CDR1 LNHDA and CDR2 SQIVND (reference sequence). The ends were cut back, 3 bases at V and 5 bases at J, with 16 bases in the middle. There are 15 residues in the CDR3. The CDR3 bases are TGTGCCAGTAGTATGTGGGGAGGGGGCAGGGAGACCCAGTACTTC. Translation gives CASSMWGGGRETQYF. Supplemented by reference TRBV19 and TRBJ2-5, the full variable domain reads DGGITQSPKYLFRKEGQNVTLSCEQNLNHDAMYWYRQDPGQGLRLIYYSQIVNDFQKGDIAEGYSVSREKKESFPLTVTSAQKNPTAFYLCASSMWGGGRETQYFGPGTRLLVL.

This clone was seen once. CDR3 nucleotides: TGTGCCAGCAGCGTAGGGTTAGCGGAATCCTACAATGAGCAGTTCTTC. This encodes CASSVGLAESYNEQFF. The rearrangement joins TRBV9 to TRBJ2-1, with TRBD2 as a possible D gene (6 bases). This CDR3 has 16 residues. Trimming removed 0 bases at V and 1 base at J, with 11 bases between. Germline V gives CDR1 SGDLS, CDR2 YYNGEE.

V and J are TRBV23-1 and TRBJ2-7; D gene ambiguous. TRBV23-1 is assigned to the ORF class and has an uncertain function. The CDR3 runs 15 residues. V was shortened by 0 bases and J by 6 bases, with 15 bases between the two germline ends. In DNA form, the CDR3 reads TGCGCCAGCAGTCAATCGACCCGCGACCAAACCGAGCAGTACTTC. Translation gives CASSQSTRDQTEQYF.